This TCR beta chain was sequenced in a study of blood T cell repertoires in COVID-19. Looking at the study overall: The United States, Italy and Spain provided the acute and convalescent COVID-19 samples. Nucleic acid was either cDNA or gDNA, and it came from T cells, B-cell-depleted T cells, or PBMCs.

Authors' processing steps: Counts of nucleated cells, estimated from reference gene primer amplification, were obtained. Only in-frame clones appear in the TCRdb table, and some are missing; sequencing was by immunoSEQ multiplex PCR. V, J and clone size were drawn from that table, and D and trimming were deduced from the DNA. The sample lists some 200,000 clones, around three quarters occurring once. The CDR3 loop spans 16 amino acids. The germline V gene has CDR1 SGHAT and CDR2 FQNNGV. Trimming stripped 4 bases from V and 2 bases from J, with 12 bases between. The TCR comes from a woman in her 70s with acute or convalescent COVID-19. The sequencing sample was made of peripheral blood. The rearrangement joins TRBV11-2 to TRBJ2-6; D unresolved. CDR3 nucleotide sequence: TGTGCCAGCAGCTCATACTCCGCGACTGGGGCCAACGTCCTGACTTTC. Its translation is CASSSYSATGANVLTF.